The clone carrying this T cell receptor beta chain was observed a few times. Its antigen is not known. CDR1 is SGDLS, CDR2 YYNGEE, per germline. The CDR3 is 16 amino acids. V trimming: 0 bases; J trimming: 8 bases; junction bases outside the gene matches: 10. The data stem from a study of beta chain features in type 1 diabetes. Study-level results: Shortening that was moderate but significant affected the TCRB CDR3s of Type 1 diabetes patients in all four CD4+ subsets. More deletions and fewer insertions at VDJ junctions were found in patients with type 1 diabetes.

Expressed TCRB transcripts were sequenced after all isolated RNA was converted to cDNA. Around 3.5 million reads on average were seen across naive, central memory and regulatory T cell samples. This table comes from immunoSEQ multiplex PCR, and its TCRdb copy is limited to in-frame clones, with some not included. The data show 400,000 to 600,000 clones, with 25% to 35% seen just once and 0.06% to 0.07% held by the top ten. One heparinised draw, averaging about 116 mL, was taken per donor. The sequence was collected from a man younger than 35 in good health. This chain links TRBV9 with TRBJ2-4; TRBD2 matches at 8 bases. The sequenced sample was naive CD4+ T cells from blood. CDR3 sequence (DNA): TGTGCCAGCAGCGTAGGAGCGGGAGAGGGTTTGGACATTCAGTACTTC. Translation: CASSVGAGEGLDIQYF. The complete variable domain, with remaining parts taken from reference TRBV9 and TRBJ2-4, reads DSGVTQTPKHLITATGQRVTLRCSPRSGDLSVYWYQQSLDQGLQFLIQYYNGEERAKGNILERFSAQQFPDLHSELNLSSLELGDSALYFCASSVGAGEGLDIQYFGAGTRLSVL.